Listed below are T cell receptor beta chains from one sample, sequenced in a study of T cell repertoires in cytomegalovirus infection. The antigens for these receptors are not known. Each CDR3 protein gets one entry after TCRdb re-called the reads with MiXCR. Of over 250,000 distinct CDR3 sequences in the sample, roughly 21% are singletons; the top ten hold approximately 19%. The material was cultured PBMCs, obtained from culture after CMV antigen stimulation. These receptor sequences come from a human donor in good health (CMV status not recorded). Some clones in this sample may be carry-over from other donors' samples. The conserved cysteine and the conserved F or W are not part of the CDR3 here.

>TRBV29-1|TRBJ1-1
SVARGPNTEAF
>TRBV29-1|TRBJ2-1
SVDLWANEQF
>TRBV2|TRBJ1-6
ASSLGQENNSPLH
>TRBV6-2/TRBV6-3|TRBJ2-5
ASSYSLPTGREETQY
>TRBV7-2|TRBJ2-2
ASSPRLTGELF
>TRBV6-1|TRBJ2-1
ASSRPGLAGGVNEQF
>TRBV7-2|TRBJ2-5
ASSTVWGIGETQY
>TRBV4-3|TRBJ1-2
ASSQGDRGYGYT
>TRBV6-5|TRBJ2-7
ASSYASGRAWYEQY
>TRBV7-6|TRBJ2-3
ASSLGTSGFTDTQY